Presented here are 28 T cell receptor beta chains from one specimen sequenced in a study of T-cell reconstitution after alpha-beta-depleted transplantation in children. Preparation of the TCRbeta library used unique molecular identifiers. MiXCR, run by TCRdb on the PCR reads, gives a single entry per CDR3 protein. This table holds about a million distinct CDR3 sequences, 25% to 30% found once. The sequencing used PBMCs, mostly from graft donor cells, collected 360 days after TCRalphabeta/CD19-depleted stem cell transplant. These receptors were collected from a boy in the first two years of life who had a stem cell transplant for SCID, so the T cells may come from the graft donor.

The rearrangement links TRBV12-3 or TRBV12-4 to TRBJ2-7; perhaps TRBD1 as D (6 bases). The CDR3 consists of 15 residues. V lost 5 bases to trimming and J lost 4 bases, with 18 bases between them. The CDR3 nucleotides are TGTGCCAGCAGTACAGGGATCTCCCCAATTTACGAGCAGTACTTC. It is translated as CASSTGISPIYEQYF.

The chain joins TRBV28 to TRBJ2-3; TRBD2 agrees at 8 bases. V was clipped by 3 bases and J by 11 bases; unmatched bases: 4. From germline, CDR1 is MDHEN and CDR2 SYDVKM. The length of the CDR3 is 12 residues. Here the CDR3 reads CASSFPAGEQYF. In DNA, the CDR3 is TGTGCCAGCAGTTTTCCAGCGGGGGAGCAGTATTTT.

This clonotype was detected a few times. CDR3 DNA sequence: TGTGCCAGCAGCGTCGACAGGGCATATGGCTACACCTTC. Translated: CASSVDRAYGYTF. The rearrangement uses TRBV12-3 or TRBV12-4 and TRBJ1-2; TRBD1 agrees at 7 bases. There are 13 residues in the CDR3. V lost 6 bases and J lost 5; bases outside the gene matches: 6.

This clonotype was seen more than once but under ten times. The CDR3 loop is CASQGATGERYEQYF. CDR3 bases: TGCGCCAGCCAGGGGGCGACAGGGGAACGCTACGAGCAGTACTTC. This rearrangement joins TRBV4-1 to TRBJ2-7; 8 bases agree with TRBD1. The CDR3 is made up of 15 amino acids. Trimming at V came to 8 bases and at J to 3 bases, leaving 12 bases not matched to a gene. CDR1 and CDR2 from the germline V gene are MGHRA and YSYEKL.

This clonotype was seen a handful of times. V is TRBV12-3 or TRBV12-4 and J is TRBJ1-3; D ambiguous. With 8 bases removed from V and 0 bases from J, the gap between germline ends came to 17 bases. This CDR3 has 16 amino acids. Here the CDR3 DNA reads TGTGCCAGCGGGTTTGAGCACGGAACCTCTGGAAACACCATATATTTT. Protein: CASGFEHGTSGNTIYF.

The V gene is TRBV10-3, the J gene TRBJ2-1, with 9 bases fitting TRBD2. Germline loops: CDR1 ENHRY, CDR2 SYGVKD. This CDR3 spans 16 amino acids. V shed 3 bases and J 5 bases; nucleotides not matched to a gene: 8. This CDR3 reads CAISESPRGGDNEQFF. The CDR3 nucleotides read TGTGCCATCAGTGAATCCCCCCGCGGGGGGGACAATGAGCAGTTCTTC.

The V and J genes are TRBV9 and TRBJ2-7, with a possible D match to TRBD1 (5 bases). Germline V gene data show CDR1 as SGDLS and CDR2 as YYNGEE. The CDR3 has 14 residues. V was pared by 0 bases and J by 6 bases, with 13 bases between. CDR3 in DNA: TGTGCCAGCAGCGTAGCGCGACAGTTCGGCGAGCAGTACTTC. This encodes CASSVARQFGEQYF.

As for this clonotype: This may be a read error, as it is one base from a much larger clone. The chain joins TRBV27 to TRBJ2-3; no clear D gene. The CDR3 length is 11 residues. V was shortened by 6 bases and J by 4 bases, with 5 bases between the two germline ends. CDR1 and CDR2 from the germline V gene are MNHEY and SMNVEV (reference sequence). CDR3 sequence (DNA): TGTGCCAGCAGCGGGCCAGATACGCAGTATTTT. Amino acid sequence: CASSGPDTQYF.

Many counts were recorded for this clonotype. This chain connects TRBV4-1 to TRBJ2-7, with D tentatively TRBD1 (5 bases). Germline lookup yields CDR1 MGHRA and CDR2 YSYEKL. V was pared by 0 bases and J by 4 bases, with 22 bases between. The CDR3 has 18 amino acids. CDR3 sequence reads: CASSQDLNPAGPPYEQYF. CDR3 sequence (DNA): TGCGCCAGCAGCCAAGATCTAAACCCGGCAGGGCCCCCTTACGAGCAGTACTTC.

This clonotype has a handful of counts. The genes are TRBV5-1 and TRBJ2-1, with TRBD2 identical over 8 bases. The germline CDR1 and CDR2 sequences are SGHRS and YFSETQ. The CDR3 extends over 14 amino acids. V shed 1 base, J shed 6 bases, and the junction held 3 bases outside the gene matches. The CDR3 spells CASSLTGTSNEQFF. For the CDR3, the DNA is TGCGCCAGCAGCTTGACCGGGACTAGCAATGAGCAGTTCTTC.

The CDR3 bases are TGTGCCAGCAGCTTACACGGCATACGTCCAGGCATTCAGTACTTC. Translation: CASSLHGIRPGIQYF. The chain couples TRBV7-2 to TRBJ2-4; D ambiguous. V shed 2 bases and J shed 9 bases, with 17 bases lying between them. The CDR3 runs to 15 residues. CDR1 is SGHTA, CDR2 FQGNSA, per germline.

The V and J genes are TRBV29-1 and TRBJ2-5; 10 nucleotides align to TRBD2. Per germline, CDR1 SQVTM and CDR2 ANQGSEA. The CDR3 covers 15 residues. The V and J ends lost 5 bases and 1 base, in that order; junction bases with no gene match: 7. For the CDR3, the DNA is TGCAGCGTTATGATGGGACTAGCGACCCAAGAGACCCAGTACTTC. It yields the protein CSVMMGLATQETQYF.

This clonotype appeared a few times. The rearrangement links TRBV11-2 to TRBJ2-2, with D possibly matching TRBD2 (6 bases). With 3 bases removed from V and 6 bases from J, the gap between germline ends came to 20 bases. Germline V gene data show CDR1 as SGHAT and CDR2 as FQNNGV. The CDR3 consists of 17 residues. The CDR3 region has the DNA TGTGCCAGCAGCTTTACTCAACTAACTAGCCTCTCCGGGGAGCTGTTTTTT. This translates into CASSFTQLTSLSGELFF.

This clonotype was found a few times. The gene calls are TRBV12-3 or TRBV12-4 and TRBJ1-1; D is possibly TRBD1 (6 bases). This CDR3 has 17 amino acids. Trimming removed 5 bases from V and 4 bases from J, with 23 bases in between. CDR3 nucleotides: TGTGCCAGCAGTCCCCATGGACAGCACCCCGGGGTCACTGAAGCTTTCTTT. Translating gives CASSPHGQHPGVTEAFF.

In this sample, this clonotype turned up a few times. V usage is TRBV5-6 and J usage is TRBJ1-1, with TRBD1 matching over 8 bases. The CDR3 consists of 18 residues. Trimming at V came to 0 bases and at J to 6 bases, leaving 16 bases not matched to a gene. Germline values: CDR1 SGHDT, CDR2 YYEEEE. As DNA, the CDR3 is TGTGCCAGCAGCTTGGCCGGGACAACAGGGGGGTCCCAGGCTGAAGCTTTCTTT. This encodes CASSLAGTTGGSQAEAFF.

This chain uses TRBV12-3 or TRBV12-4 with TRBJ1-3; D gene ambiguous. CDR3 length: 15 amino acids. The V and J ends lost 3 bases and 0 bases respectively, with 9 bases between them. This CDR3 reads CASSFGGHSGNTIYF. The CDR3 region has the DNA TGTGCCAGCAGTTTCGGAGGGCACTCTGGAAACACCATATATTTT.

The genes are TRBV2 and TRBJ2-3, with 8 bases lining up with TRBD2. With 8 bases clipped from V and 1 base from J, the junction kept 5 bases outside the gene matches. The CDR3 spans 14 residues. The germline CDR1 and CDR2 sequences are SNHLY and FYNNEI. CDR3: CASSPREGTDTQYF. CDR3 coding DNA: TGTGCCAGCTCCCCGCGGGAGGGCACAGATACGCAGTATTTT.

The V call is TRBV5-8, the J call TRBJ1-4; no definite D call. With 0 bases removed from V and 0 bases from J, the gap between germline ends came to 9 bases. This CDR3 spans 16 amino acids. Per germline, CDR1 SGHTS and CDR2 YDEGEE. CDR3 coding DNA: TGTGCCAGCAGCTTGGTTCTAGCTGCAACTAATGAAAAACTGTTTTTT. It codes for CASSLVLAATNEKLFF.

V and J are TRBV2 and TRBJ2-7; 7 bases are a match to TRBD2. The V gene's germline CDR1 is SNHLY and CDR2 FYNNEI. The CDR3 length is 14 residues. V lost 3 bases, J lost 3 bases, and 5 bases stayed unmatched. CDR3 residues: CASSDGLADYEQYF. The CDR3 DNA reads TGTGCCAGCAGTGACGGCCTAGCGGACTACGAGCAGTACTTC.

This clonotype was seen only a few times. The rearrangement links TRBV12-3 or TRBV12-4 to TRBJ2-5, with TRBD2 identical over 7 bases. J lost 7 bases, V lost 5 bases, and 10 bases had no gene match. This CDR3 region has 14 residues. The CDR3 here is CASSPHGGTGTQYF. The DNA of the CDR3 is TGTGCCAGCAGTCCCCACGGGGGGACGGGGACCCAGTACTTC.

The DNA of the CDR3 is TGTGCCAGCAGCTTAGAATGGGTGGAACGAGAGACCCAGTACTTC. Translation: CASSLEWVERETQYF. V usage is TRBV11-1 and J usage is TRBJ2-5, with unresolved D. Trimming took 1 base from V and 4 from J, leaving 13 bases between them. This CDR3 is 15 amino acids long. Germline-derived CDR1 and CDR2 are SGHAT and FQDESV (reference sequence).

The rearrangement joins TRBV10-3 to TRBJ1-5; possibly TRBD1 for D (6 bases). The CDR3 is 15 residues long. The germline gives CDR1 ENHRY, CDR2 SYGVKD. V lost 6 bases to trimming and J lost 4 bases, with 16 bases between them. The CDR3 DNA follows: TGTGCCATCAGCCCCAGACAGGAAATTAATCAGCCCCAGCATTTT. It yields the protein CAISPRQEINQPQHF.

This clonotype was observed a few times. This rearrangement joins TRBV9 to TRBJ1-1, with D perhaps TRBD1 (6 bases). The germline V and J ends were trimmed by 4 bases and 4 bases, with 17 bases remaining between them. CDR3 length: 15 amino acids. Looked up from germline, CDR1 is SGDLS and CDR2 is YYNGEE. CDR3: CASSPFRGRATEAFF. CDR3 bases: TGTGCCAGCAGCCCCTTTCGGGGGCGGGCCACTGAAGCTTTCTTT.

The chain links TRBV10-3 to TRBJ2-2; D possibly uses TRBD1 or TRBD2 (5 bases each). V shed 2 bases and J shed 0 bases, with 13 bases lying between them. Germline V gene sequence: CDR1 ENHRY, CDR2 SYGVKD. CDR3 length: 17 residues. CDR3 in DNA: TGTGCCATCAGTGAGAGGGACCGGGCTGCGAACACCGGGGAGCTGTTTTTT. Its translation: CAISERDRAANTGELFF.

The table lists this clonotype with a few counts. The J gene is TRBJ1-2, the V gene TRBV12-3 or TRBV12-4; D gene uncertain. Trimming stripped 7 bases from V and 4 bases from J, with 16 bases between. CDR3 size: 14 residues. Written as DNA, the CDR3 is TGTGCCAGCACGAAAGACCTCAGCTTCTATGGCTACACCTTC. This gives the protein CASTKDLSFYGYTF.

This clonotype was counted only a few times. The junction departs from germline at one end; a sequencing error may be responsible. The V gene is TRBV3-1, the J gene TRBJ2-3; 8 nucleotides align to TRBD1. The germline V gene encodes CDR1 LGHDT and CDR2 YNNKEL (reference sequence). The CDR3 loop spans 16 amino acids. The CDR3 nucleotides are TGTGCCAGCAGTCAAGGGACAGGCCTTAAAGCAGATACGCAGTATTTT. It specifies CASSQGTGLKADTQYF.

This clonotype was observed a few times. A read error may account for a junction end that differs from germline. The chain combines TRBV4-3 with TRBJ2-1, with 11 bases fitting TRBD1. The CDR3 loop spans 16 amino acids. Looked up from germline, CDR1 is LGHNA and CDR2 is YSLEER. The CDR3 region is CASSQVTGQGATEQFF. CDR3 coding DNA: TGCGCCAGCAGTCAAGTTACCGGACAGGGGGCGACTGAGCAGTTCTTC.

This clonotype was detected a few times. The V and J genes are TRBV10-3 and TRBJ1-2, with D uncertain. CDR1 and CDR2 from the germline V gene are ENHRY and SYGVKD. This CDR3 has 20 residues. V was shortened by 2 bases and J by 4 bases, with 29 bases between the two germline ends. The CDR3 sequence is CAISEGLPKPTEAPLYGYTF. CDR3 DNA sequence: TGTGCCATCAGTGAGGGCCTACCTAAACCGACCGAAGCTCCGCTCTATGGCTACACCTTC.